These 22 T cell receptor beta chains came from one sample sequenced in a study of blood T cell repertoires in COVID-19. Profiling relied on immunoSEQ multiplex PCR, and the TCRdb table lists in-frame clones only, not all of them. This sample has around 300,000 clones, with 65% to 90% found just once. Sequenced material: peripheral blood. These receptors originate from a human donor in a cohort sampled during active COVID-19.

This chain connects TRBV27 to TRBJ2-2, with 9 bases identical to TRBD1. V trimming: 6 bases; J trimming: 4 bases; junction bases outside the gene matches: 6. The V gene's germline CDR1 is MNHEY and CDR2 SMNVEV (reference sequence). CDR3 length equals 15 residues. The CDR3 coding sequence is TGTGCCAGCAGGTGGGACAGGGAGGGCACCGGGGAGCTGTTTTTT. Its protein is CASRWDREGTGELFF.

The V gene is TRBV27, the J gene TRBJ2-2; TRBD1 aligns across 7 bases. Unmatched junction bases numbered 3, after V lost 5 bases and J lost 6 bases. The CDR3 runs to 13 residues. CDR1 is MNHEY, CDR2 SMNVEV, per germline (reference sequence). Written as DNA, the CDR3 is TGTGCCAGCAGTGCGACAGGGCCCGGGGAGCTGTTTTTT. It codes for CASSATGPGELFF.

The DNA for the CDR3 is TGTGCCACCAGTGATTGGCTGACCCAGTACTTC. Translated, it gives CATSDWLTQYF. The rearrangement links TRBV24-1 to TRBJ2-5, with D unclear. The germline gives CDR1 KGHDR, CDR2 SFDVKD. The germline V and J ends were trimmed by 2 bases and 7 bases, with 4 bases remaining between them. The CDR3 is made up of 11 amino acids.

The chain joins TRBV30 to TRBJ2-1; D unresolved. This CDR3 spans 13 amino acids. Germline V CDR1 and CDR2: GTSNPN, SVGIG (reference sequence). Trimming took 3 bases from V and 7 from J, leaving 13 bases between them. CDR3: CAWRSPGANEQFF. The DNA for the CDR3 is TGTGCCTGGAGATCCCCCGGTGCGAATGAGCAGTTCTTC.

J is TRBJ1-2 and V is TRBV7-9, with 8 bases lining up with TRBD1. The CDR3 is 16 amino acids. Trimming removed 5 bases from V and 8 bases from J; junction bases left unmatched: 16. CDR1 and CDR2 (germline): SEHNR, FQNEAQ (reference sequence). The CDR3 spells CASSVKGQESLLGYTF. The CDR3 DNA reads TGTGCCAGCAGCGTTAAGGGACAGGAGTCACTATTGGGCTACACCTTC.

This sequence joins TRBV15 and TRBJ1-4, with D possibly TRBD1 on 6 matching bases. Germline V lookup: CDR1 LNHNV, CDR2 YYDKDF (reference sequence). V shed 5 bases and J shed 4 bases, with 11 bases lying between them. This CDR3 is built from 14 residues. CDR3 residues: CATSPTGHNEKLFF. The CDR3 DNA reads TGTGCCACCAGCCCGACAGGTCATAATGAAAAACTGTTTTTT. Variable domain in full (rest from reference TRBV15 and TRBJ1-4): DAMVIQNPRYQVTQFGKPVTLSCSQTLNHNVMYWYQQKSSQAPKLLFHYYDKDFNNEADTPDNFQSRRPNTSFCFLDIRSPGLGDTAMYLCATSPTGHNEKLFFGSGTQLSVL.

The chain uses TRBV24-1 and TRBJ2-7; D is possibly TRBD2 (5 bases). The V gene's germline CDR1 is KGHDR and CDR2 SFDVKD. V was trimmed by 7 bases and J by 0 bases, leaving 6 bases between them. This CDR3 is 12 amino acids long. The CDR3 spells CATSGGSYEQYF. The DNA of the CDR3 is TGTGCCACCAGCGGAGGCTCCTACGAGCAGTACTTC.

The chain uses TRBV6-5 and TRBJ2-2; D is undetermined. V dropped 6 bases and J dropped 2 bases, with 13 bases sitting between them. The CDR3 is 15 amino acids. Germline CDR1 is MNHEY and CDR2 is SVGAGI. DNA for the CDR3: TGTGCCAGCAGCCCGATCAAGCAAAACACCGGGGAGCTGTTTTTT. This gives the protein CASSPIKQNTGELFF.

This chain connects TRBV5-1 to TRBJ2-2; TRBD1 aligns across 7 bases. J gave up 2 bases and V 9 bases, and 4 bases lay outside the gene matches. Germline V gene sequence: CDR1 SGHRS, CDR2 YFSETQ. The CDR3 runs 13 residues. CDR3 region: CANRQGNTGELFF. The CDR3 nucleotides read TGCGCCAATAGACAGGGTAACACCGGGGAGCTGTTTTTT.

V usage is TRBV5-1 and J usage is TRBJ2-3; the D is unclear. The V gene's germline CDR1 is SGHRS and CDR2 YFSETQ. The CDR3 is 14 residues long. V lost 4 bases, J lost 2 bases, and 11 bases lay in between. This chain's CDR3 is CASSPDSYTDTQYF. The CDR3 nucleotides read TGCGCCAGCAGCCCCGACTCCTACACAGATACGCAGTATTTT.

The chain combines TRBV6-2 or TRBV6-3 with TRBJ2-7, with TRBD1 matching over 8 bases. The CDR3 totals 16 residues. Germline V CDR1 and CDR2: MNHEY, SVGEGT. V lost 5 bases, J lost 3 bases, and 12 bases stayed unmatched. CDR3 nucleotides: TGTGCCAGCAGTGAGGATGGACAGGGAGGAGGCTACGAGCAGTACTTC. Amino acid sequence: CASSEDGQGGGYEQYF.

The V gene is TRBV4-1, the J gene TRBJ1-4, with a possible D match to TRBD1 (6 bases). This CDR3 contains 16 residues. CDR1 MGHRA and CDR2 YSYEKL come from the germline V gene. V was shortened by 0 bases and J by 8 bases, with 16 bases between the two germline ends. The CDR3 bases are TGCGCCAGCAGCCAAGACGGTCAGGGGACGAAAGAAAAACTGTTTTTT. It yields the protein CASSQDGQGTKEKLFF.

The rearrangement links TRBV12-3 or TRBV12-4 to TRBJ2-7, with 8 bases lining up with TRBD2. V lost 8 bases, J lost 5 bases, and 5 bases stayed unmatched. The CDR3 is 12 residues long. CDR3 nucleotides: TGTGCCAGCCGGGAGGGTACGAACGAGCAGTACTTC. Amino acid sequence: CASREGTNEQYF.

The rearrangement joins TRBV7-9 to TRBJ2-1, with 7 bases that match TRBD2. Germline CDR1 is SEHNR and CDR2 is FQNEAQ (reference sequence). V was pared by 5 bases and J by 8 bases, with 6 bases of the junction left unmatched. The CDR3 is made up of 13 amino acids. The CDR3 spells CASSAGLVYEQFF. In DNA form, the CDR3 reads TGTGCCAGCAGCGCCGGACTAGTATATGAGCAGTTCTTC.

Concerning this clone itself: Other DNA sequences in this specimen translate into the identical CDR3. The rearrangement uses TRBV12-3 or TRBV12-4 and TRBJ1-1, with no clear D. This CDR3 is built from 11 residues. Trimming left V 1 base short and J 8 bases short, with 5 bases between. CDR3 in amino acids: CASSLGAEAFF. CDR3 DNA: TGTGCCAGCAGTTTAGGGGCGGAAGCTTTCTTT.

The V and J genes are TRBV5-1 and TRBJ2-5; D might be TRBD1 (6 bases). Trimming took off 3 bases at V and 5 bases at J, with 17 bases between the two ends. From germline, CDR1 is SGHRS and CDR2 YFSETQ. This CDR3 contains 15 residues. DNA for the CDR3: TGCGCCAGCAGCTCCCGGGACATAGCTACGGAGACCCAGTACTTC. Translation: CASSSRDIATETQYF. Variable domain in full (rest from reference TRBV5-1 and TRBJ2-5): KAGVTQTPRYLIKTRGQQVTLSCSPISGHRSVSWYQQTPGQGLQFLFEYFSETQRNKGNFPGRFSGRQFSNSRSEMNVSTLELGDSALYLCASSSRDIATETQYFGPGTRLLVL.

The chain couples TRBV7-3 to TRBJ2-6, with D perhaps TRBD2 (6 bases). CDR1 and CDR2 (germline): SGHTA, FQGTGA. Trimming removed 2 bases at V and 2 bases at J, with 10 bases between. This CDR3 has 16 amino acids. The CDR3 DNA follows: TGTGCCAGCAGCTTACGTCGCGGGGCTGGGGCCAACGTCCTGACTTTC. Its protein product is CASSLRRGAGANVLTF. Using reference TRBV7-3 and TRBJ2-6 for the parts outside the CDR3, the full variable domain is GAGVSQTPSNKVTEKGKYVELRCDPISGHTALYWYRQSLGQGPEFLIYFQGTGAADDSGLPNDRFFAVRPEGSVSTLKIQRTERGDSAVYLCASSLRRGAGANVLTFGAGSRLTVL.

V and J are TRBV9 and TRBJ2-6; TRBD2 might be the D (5 bases). The CDR3 runs to 16 residues. V lost 4 bases to trimming and J lost 2 bases, with 13 bases between them. Germline values: CDR1 SGDLS, CDR2 YYNGEE. Here the CDR3 reads CASSFEIGAGANVLTF. The CDR3 DNA is TGTGCCAGCAGCTTCGAAATCGGGGCTGGGGCCAACGTCCTGACTTTC.

This sequence joins TRBV19 and TRBJ2-7; TRBD1 agrees at 8 bases. Trimming took 5 bases from V and 7 from J; bases not matched to a gene: 4. Germline assignment: CDR1 LNHDA and CDR2 SQIVND (reference sequence). The CDR3 covers 12 residues. This CDR3 is CASSQRDREQYF. The DNA of the CDR3 is TGTGCCAGTAGTCAACGGGACAGGGAGCAGTACTTC.

The V gene is TRBV5-8, the J gene TRBJ1-5; maybe TRBD1 (6 bases). Germline CDR1 SGHTS, CDR2 YDEGEE. Trimming shortened V by 7 bases and J by 4 bases, and 12 bases separated the two germline ends. The CDR3 is 13 amino acids. CDR3 DNA sequence: TGTGCCAGCTCCATGAGGGGGAATCAGCCCCAGCATTTT. It yields the protein CASSMRGNQPQHF.

The chain joins TRBV30 to TRBJ1-2; the D is unclear. From germline, CDR1 is GTSNPN and CDR2 SVGIG (reference sequence). V lost 2 bases, J lost 4 bases, and 11 bases lay in between. The CDR3 spans 13 residues. This CDR3 reads CAWSKEGIYGYTF. The CDR3 DNA is TGTGCCTGGAGTAAGGAGGGAATCTATGGCTACACCTTC.

This chain connects TRBV6-6 to TRBJ2-7; 7 bases map to TRBD1. The V and J ends lost 2 bases and 4 bases, in that order; junction bases with no gene match: 11. CDR1 and CDR2 (germline): MNHNY, SVGAGI (reference sequence). This CDR3 is built from 16 residues. CDR3 in amino acids: CASSYGPQGPRYEQYF. The CDR3 region has the DNA TGTGCCAGCAGTTACGGTCCACAGGGGCCCCGATACGAGCAGTACTTC.